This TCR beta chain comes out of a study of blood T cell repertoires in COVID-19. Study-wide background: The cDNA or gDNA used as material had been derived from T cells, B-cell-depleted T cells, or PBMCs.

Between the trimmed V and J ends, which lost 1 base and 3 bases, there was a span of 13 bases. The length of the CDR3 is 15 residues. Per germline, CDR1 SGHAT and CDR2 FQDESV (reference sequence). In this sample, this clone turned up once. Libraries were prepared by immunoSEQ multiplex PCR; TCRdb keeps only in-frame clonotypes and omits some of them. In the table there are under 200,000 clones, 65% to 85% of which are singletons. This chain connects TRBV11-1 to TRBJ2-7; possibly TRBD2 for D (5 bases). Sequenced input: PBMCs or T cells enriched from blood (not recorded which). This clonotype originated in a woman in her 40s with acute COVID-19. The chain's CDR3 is CASSLDGQDFYEQYF. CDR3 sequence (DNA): TGTGCCAGCAGCTTAGATGGTCAGGACTTCTACGAGCAGTACTTC.